Sequencing of this T cell receptor (beta chain) was carried out in a study of early T cells in non-severe SARS-CoV-2 infection. There are many counts of this clonotype. Antigen unknown. Tagging with unique molecular identifiers was applied to individual cDNA molecules. MiXCR was run by TCRdb on the 5' RACE reads, yielding one entry per CDR3 protein. Here the sample spans tens of thousands of distinct CDR3 sequences, roughly an eighth being singletons. Notes on the study in general: Private and CD4 specificities were missed by VDJdb matching, which favored anti-spike CD8 responses.

With 0 bases removed from V and 2 bases from J, the gap between germline ends came to 24 bases. The CDR3 is made up of 20 amino acids. The receptor comes from an adult who was a healthcare worker with PCR-confirmed SARS-CoV-2 infection or an uninfected control (not recorded which). The V gene is TRBV23-1, the J gene TRBJ2-3; D may be TRBD2 (5 bases). TRBV23-1 is an open reading frame whose function is uncertain. The sequenced sample consisted of whole blood. CDR3 nucleotide sequence: TGCGCCAGCAGTCAATCAGTTCCCCTGCTTGGAGCGGAGCTCACAGATACGCAGTATTTT. The encoded protein is CASSQSVPLLGAELTDTQYF.